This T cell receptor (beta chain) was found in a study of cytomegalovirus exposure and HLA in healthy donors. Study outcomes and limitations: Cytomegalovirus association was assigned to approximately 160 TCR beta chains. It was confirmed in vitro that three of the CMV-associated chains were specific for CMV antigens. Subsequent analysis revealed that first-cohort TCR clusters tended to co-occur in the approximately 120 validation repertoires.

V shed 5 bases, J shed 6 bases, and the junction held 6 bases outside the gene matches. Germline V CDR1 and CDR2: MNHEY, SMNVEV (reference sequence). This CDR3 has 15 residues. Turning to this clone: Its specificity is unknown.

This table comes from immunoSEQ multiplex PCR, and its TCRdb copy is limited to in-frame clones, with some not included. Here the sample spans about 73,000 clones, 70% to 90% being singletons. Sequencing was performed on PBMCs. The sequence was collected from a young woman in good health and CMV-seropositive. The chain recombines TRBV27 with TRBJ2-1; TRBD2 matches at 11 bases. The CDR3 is CASSVSGRGGNEQFF. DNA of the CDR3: TGTGCCAGCAGTGTTAGCGGGAGGGGCGGCAATGAGCAGTTCTTC.